Below are 3 T cell receptor beta chains sequenced from a single sample in a study of OX40 agonist ivuxolimab in advanced cancers. Libraries were prepared by immunoSEQ multiplex PCR; TCRdb keeps only in-frame clonotypes and omits some of them. Found here are about 19,000 clones, roughly 70% of them singletons; the top ten hold about 13%. Here the sequenced sample was CD4+ or CD8+ T cells sorted from blood, taken in a trial of the OX40 agonist ivuxolimab. The receptor source for this set is an adult with an advanced solid tumor such as melanoma, head and neck, liver or kidney cancer.

This clone was detected a few times. The chain employs TRBV28 and TRBJ1-3; D gene uncertain. The ends were cut back, 0 bases at V and 4 bases at J, with 1 base in the middle. CDR3 length: 12 amino acids. Germline V CDR1 and CDR2: MDHEN, SYDVKM. Here the CDR3 DNA reads TGTGCCAGCAGTTTATGGGGAAACACCATATATTTT. This codes for CASSLWGNTIYF.

The chain links TRBV19 to TRBJ2-1, with D unresolved. The CDR3 runs 14 residues. Per the germline V gene, CDR1 is LNHDA and CDR2 is SQIVND (reference sequence). Trimming took off 6 bases at V and 4 bases at J, with 13 bases between the two ends. CDR3 sequence reads: CASSPTTGYNEQFF. CDR3 nucleotide sequence: TGTGCCAGTAGCCCCACAACCGGATACAATGAGCAGTTCTTC.

There are a few counts of this clone. The chain recombines TRBV6-4 with TRBJ2-3; perhaps D is TRBD1 or TRBD2 (5 bases each). The V gene's germline CDR1 is MRHNA and CDR2 SNTAGT. The CDR3 contains 15 residues. Trimming took off 0 bases at V and 6 bases at J, with 13 bases between the two ends. CDR3 nucleotide sequence: TGTGCCAGCAGTGACTCGATAGGTGGGGGTGATACGCAGTATTTT. Encoded protein: CASSDSIGGGDTQYF.